This is a list of T cell receptor beta chains from one sample in a study of beta chain features in type 1 diabetes. Only in-frame clones appear in the TCRdb table, and some are missing; sequencing was by immunoSEQ multiplex PCR. This sample has roughly 450,000 clones, with 11% found just once. Sequencing input: naive CD4+ T cells from blood. The receptors originated from a woman aged 18-35 years in good health. The conserved cysteine and the conserved F or W are not part of the CDR3 here.

v_call	j_call	cdr3_aa
TRBV29-1	TRBJ2-4	SAGGPTVDIQY
TRBV7-2	TRBJ2-1	ASSLARHRGSGQF
TRBV18	TRBJ2-5	ASSPPAEQETQY
TRBV28	TRBJ2-2	ASSYLRAMPGELF
TRBV6-5	TRBJ2-6	ASTRMFSGANVLT
TRBV18	TRBJ1-4	ASSRDSSATNEKLF
TRBV14	TRBJ2-1	ASSPEDNEQF
TRBV30	TRBJ2-7	AWSWTASGEQY
TRBV7-9	TRBJ2-5	ASSLAKLLAVDQETQY
TRBV7-9	TRBJ1-5	ASSPGGTPQH
TRBV28	TRBJ1-2	ASRKGGNYGYT
TRBV7-2	TRBJ2-7	ASSLVGTSGYEQY
TRBV2	TRBJ2-5	ASSVLAGASWETQY
TRBV13	TRBJ2-3	ASSLATGGVADTQY
TRBV7-9	TRBJ1-1	ASSLEGRGEAF
TRBV20-1	TRBJ1-2	SFSGNYGYT
TRBV5-1	TRBJ2-3	ASSLGADTQY
TRBV7-9	TRBJ2-1	ASRDRTGGSYNEQF
TRBV30	TRBJ2-7	AWSEGTGGAYEQY
TRBV25-1	TRBJ2-1	ASSGTGGYNEQF
TRBV15	TRBJ2-7	ATSRDRVSEQY
TRBV29-1	TRBJ2-1	SADTGTSGRWGYNEQF